This TCR beta chain was recovered during a study of T cells after yellow fever vaccination. Notes on the study in general: Most primary-vaccination clones recurred post-booster (roughly 96% CD4, 88% CD8). FACS-sorted repertoires could harbor abundant contaminating bulk-population clonotypes.

In TCRdb, the 5' RACE reads were re-called with MiXCR into one record per CDR3 protein. The sample has hundreds of thousands of distinct CDR3 sequences, approximately 6% seen once. CDR1 SGHTA and CDR2 FQGNSA come from the germline V gene. V lost 1 base to trimming and J lost 9 bases, with 13 bases between them. The CDR3 extends over 15 amino acids. Remarks on this clonotype: What it recognizes is unknown.

This sequence was found in a man under 40 who received the YFV17D yellow fever vaccine. The chain combines TRBV7-2 with TRBJ1-6; TRBD1 is a possible D gene (6 bases). The sequencing here drew on PBMCs, taken 5 days after the yellow fever booster vaccination. The CDR3 region has the DNA TGTGCCAGCAGCTTAGAGGGGGGGCTGGTTTCACCCCTCCACTTT. It translates to CASSLEGGLVSPLHF.